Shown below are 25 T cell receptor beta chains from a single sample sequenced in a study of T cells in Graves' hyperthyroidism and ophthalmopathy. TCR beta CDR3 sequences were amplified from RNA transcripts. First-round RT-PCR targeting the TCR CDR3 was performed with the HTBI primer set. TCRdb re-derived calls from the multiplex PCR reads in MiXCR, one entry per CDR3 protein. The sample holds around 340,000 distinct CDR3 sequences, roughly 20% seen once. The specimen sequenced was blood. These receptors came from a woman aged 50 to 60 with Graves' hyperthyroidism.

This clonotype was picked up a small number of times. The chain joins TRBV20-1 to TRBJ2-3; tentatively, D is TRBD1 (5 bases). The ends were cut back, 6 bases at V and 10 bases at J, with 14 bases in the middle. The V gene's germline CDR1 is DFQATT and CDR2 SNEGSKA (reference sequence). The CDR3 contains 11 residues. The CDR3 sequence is CSALGVSAQYF. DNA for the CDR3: TGCAGTGCCCTAGGGGTATCCGCGCAGTATTTT.

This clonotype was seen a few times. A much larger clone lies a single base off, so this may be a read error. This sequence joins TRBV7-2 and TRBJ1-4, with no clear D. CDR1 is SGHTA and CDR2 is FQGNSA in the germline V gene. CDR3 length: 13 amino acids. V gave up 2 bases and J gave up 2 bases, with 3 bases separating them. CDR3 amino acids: CASSLRTNEKLFF. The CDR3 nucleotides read TGTGCCAGCAGCTTACGCACTAATGAAAAACTGTTTTTT. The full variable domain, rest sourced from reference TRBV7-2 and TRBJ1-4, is GAGVSQSPSNKVTEKGKDVELRCDPISGHTALYWYRQSLGQGLEFLIYFQGNSAPDKSGLPSDRFSAERTGGSVSTLTIQRTQQEDSAVYLCASSLRTNEKLFFGSGTQLSVL.

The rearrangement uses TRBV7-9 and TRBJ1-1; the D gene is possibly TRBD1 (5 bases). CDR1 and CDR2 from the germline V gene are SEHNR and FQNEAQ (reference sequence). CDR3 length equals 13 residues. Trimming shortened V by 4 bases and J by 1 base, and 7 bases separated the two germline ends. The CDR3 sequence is CASSYTGNTEAFF. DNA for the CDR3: TGTGCCAGCAGCTATACAGGGAACACTGAAGCTTTCTTT.

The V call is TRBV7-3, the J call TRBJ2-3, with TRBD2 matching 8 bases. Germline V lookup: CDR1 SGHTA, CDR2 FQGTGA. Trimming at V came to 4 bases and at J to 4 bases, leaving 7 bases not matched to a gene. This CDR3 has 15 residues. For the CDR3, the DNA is TGTGCCAGCAGCTACTTAGCGGGACCGGCAGATACGCAGTATTTT. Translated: CASSYLAGPADTQYF.

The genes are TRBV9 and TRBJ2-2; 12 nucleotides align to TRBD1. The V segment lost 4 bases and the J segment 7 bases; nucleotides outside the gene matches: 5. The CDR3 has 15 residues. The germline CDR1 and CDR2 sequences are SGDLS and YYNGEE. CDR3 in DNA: TGTGCCAGCAGCCTAGGGGACAGGGGGCTCGGGGAGCTGTTTTTT. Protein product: CASSLGDRGLGELFF.

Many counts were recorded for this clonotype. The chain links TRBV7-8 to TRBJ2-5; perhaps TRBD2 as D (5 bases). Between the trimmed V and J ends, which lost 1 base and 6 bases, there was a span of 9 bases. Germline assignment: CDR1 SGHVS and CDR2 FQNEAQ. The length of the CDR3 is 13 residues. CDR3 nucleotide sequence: TGTGCCAGCAGCTTAGTCGGGGAGAAGACCCAGTACTTC. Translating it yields CASSLVGEKTQYF.

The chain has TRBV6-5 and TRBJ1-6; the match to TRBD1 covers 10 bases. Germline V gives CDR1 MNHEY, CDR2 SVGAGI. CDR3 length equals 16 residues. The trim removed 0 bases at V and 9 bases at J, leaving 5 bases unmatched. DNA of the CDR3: TGTGCCAGCAGTTACTCGGGGGGGGACAGGGGTTCACCCCTCCACTTT. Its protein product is CASSYSGGDRGSPLHF.

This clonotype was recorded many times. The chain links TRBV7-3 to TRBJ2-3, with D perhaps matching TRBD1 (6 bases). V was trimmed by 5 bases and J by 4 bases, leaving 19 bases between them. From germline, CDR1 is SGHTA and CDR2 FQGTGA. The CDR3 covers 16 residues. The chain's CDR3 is CASSTAPGHPADTQYF. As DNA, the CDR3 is TGTGCCAGCAGCACAGCTCCGGGACATCCGGCAGATACGCAGTATTTT. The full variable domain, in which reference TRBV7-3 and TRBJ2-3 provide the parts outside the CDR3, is GAGVSQTPSNKVTEKGKYVELRCDPISGHTALYWYRQSLGQGPEFLIYFQGTGAADDSGLPNDRFFAVRPEGSVSTLKIQRTERGDSAVYLCASSTAPGHPADTQYFGPGTRLTVL.

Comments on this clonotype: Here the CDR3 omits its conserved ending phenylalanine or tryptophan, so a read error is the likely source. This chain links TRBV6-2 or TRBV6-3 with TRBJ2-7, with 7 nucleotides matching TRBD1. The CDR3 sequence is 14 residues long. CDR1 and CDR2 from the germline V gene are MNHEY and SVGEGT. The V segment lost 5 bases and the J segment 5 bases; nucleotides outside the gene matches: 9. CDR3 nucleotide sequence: TGTGCCAGCAGTGACGCGACAGGGTCGGACGAGCAGTACCTC. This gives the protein CASSDATGSDEQYL.

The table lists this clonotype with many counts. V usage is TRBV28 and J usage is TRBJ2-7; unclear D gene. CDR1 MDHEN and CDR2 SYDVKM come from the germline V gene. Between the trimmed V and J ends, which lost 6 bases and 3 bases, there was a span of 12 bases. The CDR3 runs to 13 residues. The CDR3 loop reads CASRGPVNYEQYF. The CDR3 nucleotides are TGTGCCAGCAGGGGCCCAGTAAACTACGAGCAGTACTTC.

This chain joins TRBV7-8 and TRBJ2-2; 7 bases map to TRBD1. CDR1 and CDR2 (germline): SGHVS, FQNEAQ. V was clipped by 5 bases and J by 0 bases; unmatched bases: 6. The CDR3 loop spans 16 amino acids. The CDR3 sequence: CASSNTRGPNTGELFF. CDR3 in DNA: TGTGCCAGCAGCAATACTAGGGGGCCGAACACCGGGGAGCTGTTTTTT. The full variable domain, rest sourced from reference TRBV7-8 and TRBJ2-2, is GAGVSQSPRYKVAKRGQDVALRCDPISGHVSLFWYQQALGQGPEFLTYFQNEAQLDKSGLPSDRFFAERPEGSVSTLKIQRTQQEDSAVYLCASSNTRGPNTGELFFGEGSRLTVL.

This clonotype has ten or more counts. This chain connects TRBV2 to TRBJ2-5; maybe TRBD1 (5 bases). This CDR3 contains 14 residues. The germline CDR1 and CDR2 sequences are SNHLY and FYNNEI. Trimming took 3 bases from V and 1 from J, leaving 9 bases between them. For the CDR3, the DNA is TGTGCCAGCAGTGATAGCCAGGGCCAAGAGACCCAGTACTTC. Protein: CASSDSQGQETQYF.

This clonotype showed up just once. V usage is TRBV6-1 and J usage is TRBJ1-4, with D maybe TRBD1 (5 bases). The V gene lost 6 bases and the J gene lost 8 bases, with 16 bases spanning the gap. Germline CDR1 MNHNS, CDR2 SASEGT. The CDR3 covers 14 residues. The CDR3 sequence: CASSDRGIEEKLFF. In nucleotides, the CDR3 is TGTGCCAGCAGCGATAGGGGAATAGAGGAAAAACTGTTTTTT.

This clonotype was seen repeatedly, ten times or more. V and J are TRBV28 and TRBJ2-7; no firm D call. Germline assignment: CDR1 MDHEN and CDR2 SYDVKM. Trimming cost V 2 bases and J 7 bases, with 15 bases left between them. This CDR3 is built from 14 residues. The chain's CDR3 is CASSLAQTSVEQYV. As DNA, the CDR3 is TGTGCCAGCAGTTTAGCACAGACCAGCGTGGAGCAGTACGTC.

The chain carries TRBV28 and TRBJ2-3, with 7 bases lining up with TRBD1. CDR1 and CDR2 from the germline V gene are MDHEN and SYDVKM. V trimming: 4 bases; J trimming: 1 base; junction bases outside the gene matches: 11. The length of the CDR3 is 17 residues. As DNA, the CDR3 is TGTGCCAGCAGTTCCCCCGGCTCCGGGACAGGCACAGATACGCAGTATTTT. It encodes CASSSPGSGTGTDTQYF.

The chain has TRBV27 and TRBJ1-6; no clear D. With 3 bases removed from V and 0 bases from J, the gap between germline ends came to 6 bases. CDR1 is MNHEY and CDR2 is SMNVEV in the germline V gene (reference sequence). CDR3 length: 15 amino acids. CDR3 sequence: CASSLMGSYNSPLHF. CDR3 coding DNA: TGTGCCAGCAGTTTGATGGGCTCCTATAATTCACCCCTCCACTTT.

The CDR3 DNA reads as TGTGCCAGCAGTTCTACCGGGACAGCGTATGGCTACACCTTC. Encoded protein: CASSSTGTAYGYTF. This chain links TRBV6-1 with TRBJ1-2; 7 nucleotides agree with TRBD1. The CDR3 sequence is 14 residues long. The V gene's germline CDR1 is MNHNS and CDR2 SASEGT. The ends lost 5 bases at V and 5 bases at J; junction bases unmatched: 8.

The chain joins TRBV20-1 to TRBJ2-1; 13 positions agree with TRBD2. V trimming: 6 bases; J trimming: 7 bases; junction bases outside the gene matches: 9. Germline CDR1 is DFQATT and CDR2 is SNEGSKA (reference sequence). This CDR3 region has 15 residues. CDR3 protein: CSANLRLAGGNEQFF. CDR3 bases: TGCAGTGCAAATTTACGACTAGCGGGGGGAAATGAGCAGTTCTTC.

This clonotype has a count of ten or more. The CDR3 region has the DNA TGTGCCAGCAGACTGACCGGGGAGCTGTTTTTT. Translating gives CASRLTGELFF. The gene calls are TRBV3-1 and TRBJ2-2; D is ambiguous. CDR1 LGHDT and CDR2 YNNKEL come from the germline V gene (reference sequence). CDR3 size: 11 residues. V dropped 6 bases and J dropped 5 bases, with 4 bases sitting between them.

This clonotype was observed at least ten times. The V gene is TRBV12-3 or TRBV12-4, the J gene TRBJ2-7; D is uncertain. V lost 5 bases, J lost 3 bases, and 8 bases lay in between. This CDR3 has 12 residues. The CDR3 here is CASSHTVYEQYF. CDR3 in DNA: TGTGCCAGCAGTCACACAGTCTACGAGCAGTACTTC.

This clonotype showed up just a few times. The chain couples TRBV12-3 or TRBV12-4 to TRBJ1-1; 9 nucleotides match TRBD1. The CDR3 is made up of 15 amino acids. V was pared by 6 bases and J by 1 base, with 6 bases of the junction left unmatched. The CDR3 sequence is CASRGQGAPNTEAFF. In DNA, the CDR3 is TGTGCCAGCAGGGGACAGGGAGCACCGAACACTGAAGCTTTCTTT.

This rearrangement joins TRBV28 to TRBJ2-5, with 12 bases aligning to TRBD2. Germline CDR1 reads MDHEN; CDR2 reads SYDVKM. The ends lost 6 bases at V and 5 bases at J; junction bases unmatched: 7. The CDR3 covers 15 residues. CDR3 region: CASSSSGRALETQYF. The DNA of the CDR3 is TGTGCCAGCAGCTCTAGCGGGAGGGCTCTGGAGACCCAGTACTTC.

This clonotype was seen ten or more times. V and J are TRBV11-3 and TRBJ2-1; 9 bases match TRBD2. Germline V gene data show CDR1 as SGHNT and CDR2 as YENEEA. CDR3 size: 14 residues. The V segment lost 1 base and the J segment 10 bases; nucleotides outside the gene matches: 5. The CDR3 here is CASSLGASGKEQFF. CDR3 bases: TGTGCCAGCAGCTTAGGGGCTAGCGGGAAAGAGCAGTTCTTC.

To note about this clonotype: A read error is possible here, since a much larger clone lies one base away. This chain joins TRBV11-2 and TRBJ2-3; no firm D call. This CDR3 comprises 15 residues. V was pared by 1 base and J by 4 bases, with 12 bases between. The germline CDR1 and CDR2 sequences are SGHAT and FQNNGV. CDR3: CASSLAGRFADTQYF. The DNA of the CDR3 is TGTGCCAGCAGCTTAGCGGGCAGGTTCGCAGATACGCAGTATTTT.

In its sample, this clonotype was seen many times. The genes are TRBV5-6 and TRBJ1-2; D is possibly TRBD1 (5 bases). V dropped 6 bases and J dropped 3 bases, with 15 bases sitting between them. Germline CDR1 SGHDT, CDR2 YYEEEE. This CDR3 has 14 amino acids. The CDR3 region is CASTLPGGHYGYTF. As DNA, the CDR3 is TGTGCCAGCACCCTACCGGGGGGACACTATGGCTACACCTTC.